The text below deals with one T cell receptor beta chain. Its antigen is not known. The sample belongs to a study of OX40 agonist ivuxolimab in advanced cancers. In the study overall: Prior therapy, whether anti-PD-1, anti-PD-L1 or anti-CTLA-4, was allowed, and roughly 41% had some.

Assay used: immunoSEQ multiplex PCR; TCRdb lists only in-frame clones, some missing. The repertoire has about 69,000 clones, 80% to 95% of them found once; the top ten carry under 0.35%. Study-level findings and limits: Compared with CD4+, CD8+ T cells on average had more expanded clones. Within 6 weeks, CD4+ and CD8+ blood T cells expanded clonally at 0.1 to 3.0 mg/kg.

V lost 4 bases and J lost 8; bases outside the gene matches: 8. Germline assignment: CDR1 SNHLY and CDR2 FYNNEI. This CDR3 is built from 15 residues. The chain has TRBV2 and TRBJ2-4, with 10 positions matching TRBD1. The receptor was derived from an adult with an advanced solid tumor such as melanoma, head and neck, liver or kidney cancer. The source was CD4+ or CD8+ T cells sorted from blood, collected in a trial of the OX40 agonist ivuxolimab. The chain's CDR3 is CASSADRGVIDIQYF. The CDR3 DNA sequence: TGTGCCAGCAGTGCGGACAGGGGGGTCATTGACATTCAGTACTTC.